The clone carrying this T cell receptor beta chain has just a few counts. As yet, its antigen is unknown. This specimen belongs to a study of cytomegalovirus exposure and HLA in healthy donors. Study observations and caveats: The productive fraction for most TCR beta V segments was about 87% or about 30% in an earlier analysis. Cytomegalovirus association was listed for under 200 TCR beta chains. Sequencing likely generated an artifact that appeared as a cluster of highly shared sequence variants. One variant, a missense change in DCLRE1C, was linked in a later analysis to TCR beta V- and J-gene trimming.

PCR employed 60 Vbeta and 13 Jbeta primers. Here immunoSEQ multiplex PCR was the method, and the copy in TCRdb shows in-frame clones only, minus some. The sample has about 160,000 clones, approximately 80% seen once. The germline CDR1 and CDR2 sequences are SGHTA and FQGNSA. The CDR3 is 15 amino acids. The V end was cut by 1 base, the J end by 5 bases, with 11 bases between. The V and J genes are TRBV7-2 and TRBJ1-4; no definite D call. The sequence was collected from a woman aged 45-65 years in good health and CMV-seronegative. Sequencing input: PBMCs. The CDR3 sequence is CASSLVLAINEKLFF. The CDR3 DNA reads TGTGCCAGCAGCTTAGTTCTGGCAATAAATGAAAAACTGTTTTTT.